These 20 T cell receptor beta chains share one sample of origin, sequenced in a study of control samples from healthy donors and cancer patients. Sequencing used immunoSEQ multiplex PCR; TCRdb keeps in-frame clones, though not all of them. The sample holds tens of thousands of clones, roughly 90% seen once. Specimen: blood. Receptor source: a woman in her 70s in good health.

This chain joins TRBV11-2 and TRBJ2-2; D is perhaps TRBD1 or TRBD2 (5 bases each). CDR3 length: 14 amino acids. Germline V lookup: CDR1 SGHAT, CDR2 FQNNGV. Trimming stripped 5 bases from V and 5 bases from J, with 12 bases between. The CDR3 coding sequence is TGTGCCAGCAGCCCCGGGGCCCAGACCGGGGAGCTGTTTTTT. Protein sequence: CASSPGAQTGELFF. The whole variable domain, filled in from reference TRBV11-2 and TRBJ2-2, reads EAGVAQSPRYKIIEKRQSVAFWCNPISGHATLYWYQQILGQGPKLLIQFQNNGVVDDSQLPKDRFSAERLKGVDSTLKIQPAKLEDSAVYLCASSPGAQTGELFFGEGSRLTVL.

The chain couples TRBV4-1 to TRBJ1-4, with a possible D match to TRBD1 (6 bases). Germline CDR1 and CDR2: MGHRA and YSYEKL. V lost 2 bases and J lost 4, with 20 bases in between. The CDR3 is made up of 18 amino acids. Here the CDR3 reads CASSQTTGLGGSNEKLFF. DNA of the CDR3: TGCGCCAGCAGCCAAACCACGGGCTTAGGGGGAAGTAATGAAAAACTGTTTTTT.

This chain links TRBV18 with TRBJ2-5, with 10 nucleotides matching TRBD1. In germline, CDR1 is KGHSH, CDR2 LQKENI. The CDR3 extends over 15 amino acids. J lost 5 bases, V lost 6 bases, and 9 bases had no gene match. CDR3 sequence (DNA): TGTGCCAGCTCCCTCGAGACAGGGGGCATGGAGACCCAGTACTTC. Its translation is CASSLETGGMETQYF.

This clone has just one count. The chain has TRBV19 and TRBJ2-1; TRBD2 is a possible D gene (5 bases). Trimming removed 5 bases at V and 9 bases at J, with 14 bases between. This CDR3 region has 13 residues. Germline V gene data show CDR1 as LNHDA and CDR2 as SQIVND (reference sequence). For the CDR3, the DNA is TGTGCCAGTAGTTTACAACTAGTGGGTGAGCAGTTCTTC. Protein sequence: CASSLQLVGEQFF.

The J gene is TRBJ2-7, the V gene TRBV5-8; D is unresolved. The CDR3 is made up of 13 amino acids. Germline values: CDR1 SGHTS, CDR2 YDEGEE. V was pared by 0 bases and J by 3 bases, with 7 bases between. CDR3 protein: CASSLGNGYEQYF. The CDR3 nucleotides read TGTGCCAGCAGCTTGGGGAACGGCTACGAGCAGTACTTC.

The V and J genes are TRBV6-6 and TRBJ1-3; 10 positions match TRBD1. The CDR3 runs 15 residues. Germline CDR1 MNHNY, CDR2 SVGAGI (reference sequence). V gave up 6 bases and J gave up 1 base; unmatched junction bases: 3. DNA for the CDR3: TGTGCCAGCAGCCAGGGACAGGGGTCTGGAAACACCATATATTTT. Residues: CASSQGQGSGNTIYF.

This chain connects TRBV5-4 to TRBJ1-2; 7 bases line up with TRBD1. Per germline, CDR1 SGHNT and CDR2 YYREEE (reference sequence). V was pared by 4 bases and J by 0 bases, with 9 bases of the junction left unmatched. The CDR3 has 16 amino acids. In DNA, the CDR3 is TGTGCCAGCAGCCTGGTCCACAGGGGAACTAACTATGGCTACACCTTC. It translates to CASSLVHRGTNYGYTF.

In its sample, this clone was seen once. The V call is TRBV15, the J call TRBJ2-1; a weak D match, TRBD2 (5 bases). V was pared by 0 bases and J by 6 bases, with 21 bases between. Germline V gene sequence: CDR1 LNHNV, CDR2 YYDKDF (reference sequence). This CDR3 region has 18 residues. The CDR3 here is CATSRDRGRAGQTNEQFF. As DNA, the CDR3 is TGTGCCACCAGCAGAGATCGAGGTCGGGCGGGCCAGACCAATGAGCAGTTCTTC.

The chain carries TRBV12-2 and TRBJ2-1; TRBD1 reflects the table's D call only, with no check against the DNA. TRBV12-2 is tagged as a pseudogene. The CDR3 is 16 residues long. This CDR3 is CASRFRPTGWYNEQFF. CDR3 coding DNA: TGTGCAAGTCGCTTTCGCCCGACAGGGTGGTACAATGAGCAGTTCTTC.

The chain recombines TRBV5-1 with TRBJ1-6; a possible D gene is TRBD1 (6 bases). The CDR3 totals 14 residues. The V end was cut by 3 bases, the J end by 7 bases, with 11 bases between. CDR1 and CDR2 (germline): SGHRS, YFSETQ. The CDR3 reads CASSSGTTNSPLHF. In DNA form, the CDR3 reads TGCGCCAGCAGCTCCGGGACAACCAATTCACCCCTCCACTTT.

The chain is built from TRBV9 and TRBJ1-4; 8 nucleotides match TRBD1. The CDR3 consists of 14 residues. Germline trimming cut 4 bases from V and 5 bases from J; bases unmatched to any gene: 4. Germline CDR1 and CDR2: SGDLS and YYNGEE. CDR3 sequence: CASSRTGINEKLFF. CDR3 nucleotide sequence: TGTGCCAGCAGCAGGACAGGGATAAATGAAAAACTGTTTTTT. The full variable domain, with the rest looked up from reference TRBV9 and TRBJ1-4, is DSGVTQTPKHLITATGQRVTLRCSPRSGDLSVYWYQQSLDQGLQFLIQYYNGEERAKGNILERFSAQQFPDLHSELNLSSLELGDSALYFCASSRTGINEKLFFGSGTQLSVL.

This rearrangement joins TRBV27 to TRBJ2-1, with 7 bases fitting TRBD2. V lost 8 bases and J lost 4; bases outside the gene matches: 8. The CDR3 spans 14 residues. Germline V lookup: CDR1 MNHEY, CDR2 SMNVEV (reference sequence). The CDR3 sequence is CASRSGGLYNEQFF. CDR3 in DNA: TGTGCCAGCCGGTCGGGGGGTTTGTACAATGAGCAGTTCTTC.

This clone was observed a handful of times. The V and J genes are TRBV18 and TRBJ1-3; 8 bases line up with TRBD1. CDR1 and CDR2 from the germline V gene are KGHSH and LQKENI. Losses at the gene ends were 2 bases for V and 2 bases for J; bases not matched to a gene: 8. CDR3 size: 17 residues. In nucleotides, the CDR3 is TGTGCCAGCTCACCAAAGACAGGGGTAAATCCTGGAAACACCATATATTTT. This codes for CASSPKTGVNPGNTIYF.

V is TRBV4-3 and J is TRBJ2-4; 8 nucleotides agree with TRBD2. CDR1 LGHNA and CDR2 YSLEER come from the germline V gene. Trimming took 1 base from V and 6 from J; bases not matched to a gene: 5. The CDR3 totals 15 residues. CDR3 region: CASSQVIGRGNIQYF. CDR3 nucleotides: TGCGCCAGCAGCCAAGTGATCGGGAGGGGAAACATTCAGTACTTC.

On this clone: Additional DNA sequences in this sample encode the identical CDR3. The chain carries TRBV6-5 and TRBJ1-6; D uncertain. CDR1 is MNHEY and CDR2 is SVGAGI in the germline V gene. Trimming pared 6 bases from V and 9 bases from J, leaving 12 bases between. The CDR3 sequence is 13 residues long. The CDR3 nucleotides are TGTGCCAGCAGCCAACAAGGGAGTTCACCCCTCCACTTT. As protein: CASSQQGSSPLHF.

V is TRBV7-6 and J is TRBJ2-5; TRBD1 matches 12 bases. This CDR3 region has 17 residues. V shed 5 bases and J 4 bases; nucleotides not matched to a gene: 11. The V gene's germline CDR1 is SGHVS and CDR2 FNYEAQ. CDR3 coding DNA: TGTGCCAGCAGCCAACTTACCGGGACAGGGGGCCCAGAGACCCAGTACTTC. Translating it yields CASSQLTGTGGPETQYF. The whole variable domain, remainder taken from reference TRBV7-6 and TRBJ2-5, is GAGVSQSPRYKVTKRGQDVALRCDPISGHVSLYWYRQALGQGPEFLTYFNYEAQQDKSGLPNDRFSAERPEGSISTLTIQRTEQRDSAMYRCASSQLTGTGGPETQYFGPGTRLLVL.

This chain connects TRBV15 to TRBJ2-2; 8 bases are a match to TRBD2. J was trimmed by 7 bases and V by 4 bases; bases with no gene match: 5. From germline, CDR1 is LNHNV and CDR2 YYDKDF (reference sequence). The length of the CDR3 is 14 residues. The CDR3 sequence: CATSMGRGGGELFF. The CDR3 DNA sequence: TGTGCCACCAGCATGGGACGGGGGGGCGGGGAGCTGTTTTTT.

J is TRBJ1-1 and V is TRBV10-3, with D maybe TRBD1 (5 bases). CDR3 length: 12 residues. V dropped 4 bases and J dropped 5 bases, with 8 bases sitting between them. Germline values: CDR1 ENHRY, CDR2 SYGVKD. The CDR3 DNA reads as TGTGCCATCAGTGGCTGGGGGACTGAAGCTTTCTTT. Amino acid sequence: CAISGWGTEAFF.

The chain uses TRBV30 and TRBJ1-4; TRBD1 aligns across 7 bases. Germline V lookup: CDR1 GTSNPN, CDR2 SVGIG (reference sequence). The CDR3 covers 15 residues. Germline trimming cut 3 bases from V and 8 bases from J; bases unmatched to any gene: 12. The CDR3 region has the DNA TGTGCCTGGAGCCCCAGGGGGGGTTTGGGGGAAAAACTGTTTTTT. This gives the protein CAWSPRGGLGEKLFF.

This rearrangement joins TRBV25-1 to TRBJ1-1; D is undetermined. CDR1 and CDR2 (germline): MGHDK, SYGVNS. The CDR3 loop spans 14 amino acids. V was clipped by 0 bases and J by 4 bases, with 9 bases between them. The CDR3 DNA reads as TGTGCCAGCAGTGAATACGGCGGGAGCACTGAAGCTTTCTTT. The encoded protein is CASSEYGGSTEAFF.